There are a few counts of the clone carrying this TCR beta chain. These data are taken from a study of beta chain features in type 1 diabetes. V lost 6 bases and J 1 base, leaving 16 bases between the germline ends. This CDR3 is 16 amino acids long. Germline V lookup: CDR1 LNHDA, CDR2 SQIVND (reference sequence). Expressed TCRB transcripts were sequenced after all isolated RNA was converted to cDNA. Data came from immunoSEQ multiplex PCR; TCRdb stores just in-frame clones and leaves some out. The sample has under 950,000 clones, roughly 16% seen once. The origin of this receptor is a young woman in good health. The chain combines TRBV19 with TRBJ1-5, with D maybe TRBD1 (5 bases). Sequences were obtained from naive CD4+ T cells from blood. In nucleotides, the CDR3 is TGTGCCAGTAGCCAACGACAGATTTTGAGCAATCAGCCCCAGCATTTT. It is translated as CASSQRQILSNQPQHF.